These T cell receptor beta chains were read from a single sample in a study of blood T cell repertoires in COVID-19. Assay: immunoSEQ multiplex PCR; the TCRdb copy retains only in-frame clones and omits some. The table lists 150,000 to 200,000 clones, 85% to 90% of them singletons. Sample: peripheral blood. These receptors were taken from a person aged 65-85 years with COVID-19, enrolled during active disease. Each CDR3 is given with its conserved first and last residue. D genes are given only for firm matches.

.	TRBV21-1	CASSPTLAGGYHTQYF
TRBD1	TRBV27	CASSLTGASGNQPQHF
TRBD2	TRBV5-4	CASSSGLAGKDTQYF
TRBD2	TRBV19	CASSITGGGGQETQYF
TRBD2	TRBV28	CASSFPAWSGSYEQYF
.	TRBV15	CATSRDLAEGSVKTQYF
.	TRBV30	CAWRGAENYGYTF
.	TRBV12-3/TRBV12-4	CASSIITDTQYF
.	TRBV24-1	CATSVTGSYYEQYF
.	TRBV28	CASSLSRPNQPQHF
.	TRBV29-1	CSVERDMNTEAFF
.	TRBV4-3	CASSQGQGRTEAFF
.	TRBV5-6	CASSFYVGGGRTDTQYF
TRBD2	TRBV20-1	CSASLPGGETQYF
TRBD2	TRBV7-3	CASSLIPSGGGEQFF
.	TRBV5-4	CASANPDIRGLYGYTF
.	TRBV5-1	CASSLGESGAPARYQETQYF
TRBD1	TRBV28	CASSFRLTGDYGYTF
.	TRBV18	CASSPLPGTPSSIDEQYF
.	TRBV5-6	CASSPIGGEQYF
.	TRBV7-8	CASSPGGSYEQYF
TRBD1	TRBV5-4	CASSLSGQGFGYTF
.	TRBV6-1	CASSESEYSPSHF
.	TRBV12-3/TRBV12-4	CASRLAEYQPQHF
.	TRBV7-2	CASSKTTSYNEQFF
TRBD2	TRBV3-1/TRBV3-2	CASSHAGAGGHNEQFF
.	TRBV11-3	CASSLDFAGEQFF
TRBD2	TRBV3-1/TRBV3-2	CAGRAKGAGGPQTSTDTQYF
TRBD2	TRBV27	CASSVGTTNNEQFF
TRBD1	TRBV24-1	CATSDLWGQEGGEKLFF
TRBD1	TRBV19	CASRDRGNTGELFF
TRBD2	TRBV6-2/TRBV6-3	CASSYGLAGGAETQYF
.	TRBV19	CASSRPGDSALQETQYF
TRBD1	TRBV24-1	CATSGTGPGGNEQFF
TRBD1	TRBV18	CASSLGTGIAKNIQYF
.	TRBV7-3	CASSSPSGDTQYF